These T cell receptor beta chains were read from a single sample in a study of T cell changes during pregnancy in multiple sclerosis. Clones were sequenced by immunoSEQ multiplex PCR, and TCRdb holds only the in-frame ones, with some missing. In the table there are under 50,000 clones, just under 95% of which are singletons. Sequencing was performed on CD8+ T cells from peripheral blood mononuclear cells, taken in the first trimester of pregnancy. The origin of the receptors is a female donor with multiple sclerosis, enrolled in a pregnancy study. Both conserved end residues are trimmed from each CDR3. The D gene is left open where the match is weak.

TRBV7-2	TRBJ2-1	NA	13	ASSLRESSYNEQF
TRBV4-2	TRBJ2-7	NA	14	ASSQAGRQGSYEQY
TRBV6-5	TRBJ1-1	NA	11	ASSRGGQTEAF
TRBV10-3	TRBJ1-1	NA	13	AISESGGENTEAF
TRBV2	TRBJ2-7	TRBD1	10	ASIRDSLEQY
TRBV29-1	TRBJ1-2	NA	10	SVEPGGDGYT
TRBV19	TRBJ2-7	TRBD1	12	ASSPGTASYEQY
TRBV27	TRBJ2-7	NA	13	ASSTLAGGFYEQY
TRBV7-6	TRBJ2-1	TRBD2	16	ASSSDGLAVSSYNEQF
TRBV19	TRBJ2-1	TRBD2	14	ASSIFGGSVDNEQF
TRBV11-2	TRBJ2-1	TRBD1	11	ASRTTGVDEQF
TRBV7-9	TRBJ1-4	TRBD1	13	ASSYGQGSNEKLF
TRBV6-6	TRBJ2-3	NA	11	ASMQGNTDTQY
TRBV7-3	TRBJ2-3	TRBD2	13	ASSLRSGSADTQY
TRBV5-1	TRBJ2-6	TRBD1	20	ASSLRARDRWPILPGANVLT
TRBV27	TRBJ2-1	TRBD1	12	ASSRGTGLGEQF
TRBV9	TRBJ2-7	TRBD1	13	ASSAGTGATYEQY
TRBV4-3	TRBJ2-1	NA	13	ASSQGESSYNEQF
TRBV19	TRBJ2-3	NA	12	ASSITGLGDTQY
TRBV5-6	TRBJ2-3	TRBD2	15	ASSHTTLAGDGDTQY
TRBV27	TRBJ2-7	TRBD1	11	ASGSGQYYEQY
TRBV5-6	TRBJ2-1	NA	12	ASSLVGAYNEQF
TRBV7-9	TRBJ2-7	TRBD1	13	ASSTARDRGYEQY
TRBV6-1	TRBJ2-7	TRBD1	13	ASSAKGTGGTEQY
TRBV19	TRBJ2-3	TRBD2	14	ASSASSSGLADTQY
TRBV10-3	TRBJ2-3	TRBD2	13	AISQLAEGSDTQY
TRBV7-6	TRBJ2-5	NA	12	ASSLDANQETQY
TRBV12-2	TRBJ2-7	NA	15	ASRLARGSILGYEQY